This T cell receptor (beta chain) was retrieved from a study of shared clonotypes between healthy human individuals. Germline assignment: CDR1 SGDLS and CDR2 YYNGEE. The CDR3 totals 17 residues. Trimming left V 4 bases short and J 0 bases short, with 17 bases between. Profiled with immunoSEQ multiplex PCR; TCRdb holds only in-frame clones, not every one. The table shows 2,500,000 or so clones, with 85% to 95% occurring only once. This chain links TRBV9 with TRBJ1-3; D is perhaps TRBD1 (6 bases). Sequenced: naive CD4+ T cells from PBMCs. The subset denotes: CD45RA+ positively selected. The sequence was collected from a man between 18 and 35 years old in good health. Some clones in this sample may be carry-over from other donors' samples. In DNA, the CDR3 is TGTGCCAGCAGCCCTTTAATAGGACAGACCTCTGGAAACACCATATATTTT. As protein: CASSPLIGQTSGNTIYF.